The 18 T cell receptor beta chains reported below all come from one sample, sequenced in a study of blood T cell repertoires in COVID-19. This table comes from immunoSEQ multiplex PCR, and its TCRdb copy is limited to in-frame clones, with some not included. The table lists under 150,000 clones, roughly three quarters of them singletons. Source material: peripheral blood. The receptors originated from a man aged 45-65 years with active or convalescent COVID-19.

The J gene is TRBJ1-1, the V gene TRBV2, with D hard to call. Between the trimmed V and J ends, which lost 8 bases and 7 bases, there was a span of 20 bases. This CDR3 is built from 14 residues. Per germline, CDR1 SNHLY and CDR2 FYNNEI. CDR3 protein: CASSEVGHNDEAFF. CDR3 sequence (DNA): TGTGCCAGCTCGGAGGTGGGCCACAATGATGAAGCTTTCTTT.

The chain carries TRBV29-1 and TRBJ2-3, with 7 bases identical to TRBD2. The CDR3 has 14 residues. Germline-derived CDR1 and CDR2 are SQVTM and ANQGSEA. V lost 8 bases to trimming and J lost 1 base; unmatched junction nucleotides: 9. The DNA for the CDR3 is TGCAGCATTGCCGGGAGGTCGGGCACAGATACGCAGTATTTT. Protein: CSIAGRSGTDTQYF.

This chain links TRBV18 with TRBJ2-5, with a tentative D call TRBD1 (6 bases). The V gene lost 5 bases and the J gene lost 7 bases, with 17 bases spanning the gap. Germline CDR1 and CDR2: KGHSH and LQKENI. The CDR3 spans 14 residues. CDR3 region: CASSVDRRGGTQYF. DNA for the CDR3: TGTGCCAGCTCAGTGGACAGACGAGGTGGGACCCAGTACTTC.

The CDR3 nucleotides are TGTGCCAGCAGTCGGACTAGCGGGATAACAGATACGCAGTATTTT. Amino acids: CASSRTSGITDTQYF. This rearrangement joins TRBV11-3 to TRBJ2-3, with TRBD2 matching over 12 bases. The germline gives CDR1 SGHNT, CDR2 YENEEA. The CDR3 contains 15 residues. V was clipped by 6 bases and J by 3 bases; unmatched bases: 4.

J is TRBJ1-4 and V is TRBV28; D is uncertain. The V gene's germline CDR1 is MDHEN and CDR2 SYDVKM. V was cut by 2 bases and J by 5 bases, with 12 bases left in between. The CDR3 runs to 15 residues. DNA for the CDR3: TGTGCCAGCAGTTTAGGGTGGCGGCTGAATGAAAAACTGTTTTTT. Protein: CASSLGWRLNEKLFF.

The chain joins TRBV10-3 to TRBJ2-3; 7 nucleotides align to TRBD2. Trimming took 0 bases from V and 5 from J; bases not matched to a gene: 8. This CDR3 spans 16 amino acids. CDR1 is ENHRY and CDR2 is SYGVKD in the germline V gene. The CDR3 DNA sequence: TGTGCCATCAGTGAGTCGAGTGGCGGGAGAGAAGATACGCAGTATTTT. Its protein product is CAISESSGGREDTQYF.

The rearrangement uses TRBV27 and TRBJ1-4; D uncertain. The germline V and J ends were trimmed by 1 base and 7 bases, with 13 bases remaining between them. CDR1 is MNHEY and CDR2 is SMNVEV in the germline V gene (reference sequence). This CDR3 comprises 15 residues. The DNA of the CDR3 is TGTGCCAGCAGTTTATTTGGGTCTCGAGGTGAAAAACTGTTTTTT. Its translation is CASSLFGSRGEKLFF.

This clone was picked up a small number of times. The gene calls are TRBV2 and TRBJ2-1; D gene uncertain. The CDR3 is 16 residues long. In germline, CDR1 is SNHLY, CDR2 FYNNEI. Trimming cost V 2 bases and J 1 base, with 12 bases left between them. The CDR3 protein is CASSERSGGSYNEQFF. CDR3 DNA sequence: TGTGCCAGCAGTGAACGATCCGGCGGTTCCTACAATGAGCAGTTCTTC.

The chain has TRBV2 and TRBJ2-7, with no clear D. V lost 4 bases and J 1 base, leaving 11 bases between the germline ends. This CDR3 is 14 amino acids long. Germline values: CDR1 SNHLY, CDR2 FYNNEI. The CDR3 DNA reads as TGTGCCAGCAGTGTAACGAGGCAGTCCTACGAGCAGTACTTC. Amino acid sequence: CASSVTRQSYEQYF.

This rearrangement joins TRBV20-1 to TRBJ2-1, with 12 positions matching TRBD2. The CDR3 has 14 residues. V dropped 3 bases and J dropped 7; count of bases not matched to a gene: 4. Germline CDR1 and CDR2: DFQATT and SNEGSKA (reference sequence). CDR3 residues: CSASGLAGRNEQFF. CDR3 nucleotides: TGCAGTGCTAGTGGACTAGCGGGAAGGAATGAGCAGTTCTTC.

The chain combines TRBV5-1 with TRBJ2-3; 9 bases match TRBD2. The CDR3 extends over 15 amino acids. Germline CDR1 is SGHRS and CDR2 is YFSETQ. The V segment lost 4 bases and the J segment 2 bases; nucleotides outside the gene matches: 5. The CDR3 nucleotides are TGCGCCAGCAGCGTCACTAGCGGGCACACAGATACGCAGTATTTT. Its translation is CASSVTSGHTDTQYF.

This clone has just one count. The genes are TRBV19 and TRBJ1-3, with TRBD1 as a possible D gene (6 bases). The CDR3 is 14 residues long. Looked up from germline, CDR1 is LNHDA and CDR2 is SQIVND (reference sequence). With 6 bases removed from V and 4 bases from J, the gap between germline ends came to 13 bases. CDR3 nucleotides: TGTGCCAGTAGATCCGCGGGGGGCGGAAACACCATATATTTT. As protein: CASRSAGGGNTIYF.

The J gene is TRBJ2-7, the V gene TRBV19; 7 bases align to TRBD2. This CDR3 has 14 residues. CDR1 LNHDA and CDR2 SQIVND come from the germline V gene (reference sequence). With V trimmed by 3 bases and J by 2 bases, 4 bases remained unmatched. CDR3 sequence: CASSMGGVTYEQYF. DNA of the CDR3: TGTGCCAGTAGTATGGGAGGGGTTACCTACGAGCAGTACTTC.

The chain joins TRBV10-3 to TRBJ1-1, with D perhaps matching TRBD1 (5 bases). The V end was cut by 7 bases, the J end by 5 bases, with 14 bases between. Germline V CDR1 and CDR2: ENHRY, SYGVKD. This CDR3 has 13 residues. In DNA form, the CDR3 reads TGTGCCATCACTCCAGGGCGGGAAACTGAAGCTTTCTTT. Translation: CAITPGRETEAFF.

This clone showed up just once. J is TRBJ2-7 and V is TRBV5-1, with 9 bases that match TRBD1. The V and J ends lost 3 bases and 6 bases, in that order; junction bases with no gene match: 25. CDR3 size: 20 residues. Germline V CDR1 and CDR2: SGHRS, YFSETQ. CDR3 in amino acids: CASSWGPGQGPFFISGEQYF. The DNA for the CDR3 is TGCGCCAGCAGCTGGGGGCCGGGACAGGGTCCCTTTTTTATTTCGGGCGAGCAGTACTTC.

This clone was observed once. The chain employs TRBV5-1 and TRBJ2-1; 12 positions match TRBD2. After removal of 4 bases from V and 7 bases from J, the junction contained 12 bases not matched to a gene. The germline V gene has CDR1 SGHRS and CDR2 YFSETQ. This CDR3 has 17 residues. The CDR3 loop reads CASSPVASGRAGNEQFF. The CDR3 DNA is TGCGCCAGCAGCCCGGTGGCTAGCGGGAGGGCCGGGAATGAGCAGTTCTTC.

The chain uses TRBV6-5 and TRBJ1-1; D is uncertain. Trimming left V 8 bases short and J 1 base short, with 11 bases between. This CDR3 has 13 amino acids. Looked up from germline, CDR1 is MNHEY and CDR2 is SVGAGI. In DNA form, the CDR3 reads TGTGCCAGCGCCAAGGAGGGGAACACTGAAGCTTTCTTT. Its translation is CASAKEGNTEAFF.

This clone was recorded only once. The J gene is TRBJ1-1, the V gene TRBV10-3, with D tentatively TRBD1 (6 bases). The CDR3 length is 14 residues. Trimming left V 2 bases short and J 5 bases short, with 12 bases between. Per germline, CDR1 ENHRY and CDR2 SYGVKD. CDR3 in DNA: TGTGCCATCAGTGAGAGGGCAGGGGAAACTGAAGCTTTCTTT. Encoded protein: CAISERAGETEAFF.